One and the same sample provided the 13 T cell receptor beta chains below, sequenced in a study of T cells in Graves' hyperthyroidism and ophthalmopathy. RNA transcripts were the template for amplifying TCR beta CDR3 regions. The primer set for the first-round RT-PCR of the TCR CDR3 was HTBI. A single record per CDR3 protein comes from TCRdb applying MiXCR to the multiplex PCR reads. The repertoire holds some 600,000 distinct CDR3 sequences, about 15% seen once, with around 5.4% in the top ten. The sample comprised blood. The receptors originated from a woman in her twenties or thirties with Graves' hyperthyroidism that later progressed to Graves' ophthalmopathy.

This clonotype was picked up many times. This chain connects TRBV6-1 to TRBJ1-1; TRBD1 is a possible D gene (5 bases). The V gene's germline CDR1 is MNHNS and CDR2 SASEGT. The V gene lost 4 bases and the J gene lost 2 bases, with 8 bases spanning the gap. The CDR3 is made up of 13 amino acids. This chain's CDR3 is CASSGTPNTEAFF. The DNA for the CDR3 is TGTGCCAGCAGTGGGACACCCAACACTGAAGCTTTCTTT.

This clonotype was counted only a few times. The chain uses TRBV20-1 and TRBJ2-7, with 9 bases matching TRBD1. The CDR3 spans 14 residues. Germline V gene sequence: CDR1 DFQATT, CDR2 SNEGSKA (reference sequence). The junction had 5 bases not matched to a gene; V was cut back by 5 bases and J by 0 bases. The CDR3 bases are TGCAGTGCTTTGGACAGGGGATACTCCTACGAGCAGTACTTC. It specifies CSALDRGYSYEQYF.

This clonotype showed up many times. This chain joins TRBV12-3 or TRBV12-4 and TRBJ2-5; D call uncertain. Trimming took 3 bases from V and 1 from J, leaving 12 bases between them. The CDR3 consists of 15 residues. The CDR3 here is CASSLPGYPQETQYF. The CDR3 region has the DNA TGTGCCAGCAGTTTGCCGGGTTACCCCCAAGAGACCCAGTACTTC.

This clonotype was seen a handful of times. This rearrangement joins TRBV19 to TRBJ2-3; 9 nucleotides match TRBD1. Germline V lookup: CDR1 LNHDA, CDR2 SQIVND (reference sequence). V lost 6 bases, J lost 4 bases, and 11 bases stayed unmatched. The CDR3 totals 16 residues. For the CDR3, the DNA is TGTGCCAGTAGCCCCCAGCCCGGGACAGGGCCAGATACGCAGTATTTT. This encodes CASSPQPGTGPDTQYF.

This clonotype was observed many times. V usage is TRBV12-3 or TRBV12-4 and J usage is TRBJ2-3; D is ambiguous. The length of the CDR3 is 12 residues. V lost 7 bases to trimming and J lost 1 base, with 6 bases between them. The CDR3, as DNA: TGTGCCAGCAAGAAACGCACAGATACGCAGTATTTT. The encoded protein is CASKKRTDTQYF.

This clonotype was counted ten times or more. The CDR3 is CASSRLGTPNTGELFF. In nucleotides, the CDR3 is TGTGCCAGCAGTCGCCTAGGGACACCCAACACCGGGGAGCTGTTTTTT. V and J are TRBV28 and TRBJ2-2; maybe TRBD1 (6 bases). The CDR3 length is 16 residues. Germline assignment: CDR1 MDHEN and CDR2 SYDVKM. V was shortened by 5 bases and J by 2 bases, with 15 bases between the two germline ends.

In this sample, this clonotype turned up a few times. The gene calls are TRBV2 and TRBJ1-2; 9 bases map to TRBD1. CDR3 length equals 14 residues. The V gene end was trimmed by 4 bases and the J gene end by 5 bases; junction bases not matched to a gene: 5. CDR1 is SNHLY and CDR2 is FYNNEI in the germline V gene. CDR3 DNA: TGTGCCAGCAGTGCGGGGACAGGGCGATATGGCTACACCTTC. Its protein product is CASSAGTGRYGYTF.

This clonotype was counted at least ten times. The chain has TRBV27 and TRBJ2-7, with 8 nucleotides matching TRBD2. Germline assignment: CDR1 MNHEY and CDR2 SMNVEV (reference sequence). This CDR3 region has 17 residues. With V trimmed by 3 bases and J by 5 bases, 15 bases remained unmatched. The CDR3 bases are TGTGCCAGCAGTTTTATGGCCCCAGCGGGAGCGAAGGACGAGCAGTACTTC. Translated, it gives CASSFMAPAGAKDEQYF.

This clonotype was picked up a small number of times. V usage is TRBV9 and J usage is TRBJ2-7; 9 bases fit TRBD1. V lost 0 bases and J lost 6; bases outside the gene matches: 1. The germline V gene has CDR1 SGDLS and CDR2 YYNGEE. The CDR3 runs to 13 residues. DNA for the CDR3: TGTGCCAGCAGCGTAGGACAGGGGGGCGAGCAGTACTTC. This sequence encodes CASSVGQGGEQYF.

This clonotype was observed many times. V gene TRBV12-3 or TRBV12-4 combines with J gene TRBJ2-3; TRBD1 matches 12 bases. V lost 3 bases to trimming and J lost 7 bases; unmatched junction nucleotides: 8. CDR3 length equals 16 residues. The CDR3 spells CASSLGQGASQNTQYF. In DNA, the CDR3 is TGTGCCAGCAGTTTGGGACAGGGGGCGTCTCAAAATACGCAGTATTTT.

The CDR3 reads CASKTGTSRIDEQFF. DNA of the CDR3: TGCGCCAGCAAGACCGGGACTAGCAGGATCGATGAGCAGTTCTTC. The rearrangement uses TRBV5-1 and TRBJ2-1, with TRBD2 matching 9 bases. Trimming took 6 bases from V and 8 from J; bases not matched to a gene: 12. CDR3 size: 15 residues. The germline CDR1 and CDR2 sequences are SGHRS and YFSETQ.

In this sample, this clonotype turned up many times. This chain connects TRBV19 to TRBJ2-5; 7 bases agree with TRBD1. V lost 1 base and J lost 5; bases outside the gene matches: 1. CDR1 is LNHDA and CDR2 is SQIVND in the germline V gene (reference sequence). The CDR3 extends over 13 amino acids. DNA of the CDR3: TGTGCCAGTAGTATAGTGGACAGGGAGACCCAGTACTTC. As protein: CASSIVDRETQYF.

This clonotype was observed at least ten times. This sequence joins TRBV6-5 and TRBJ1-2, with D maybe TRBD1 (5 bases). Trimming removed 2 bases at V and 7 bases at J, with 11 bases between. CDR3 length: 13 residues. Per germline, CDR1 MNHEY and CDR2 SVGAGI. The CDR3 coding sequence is TGTGCCAGCAGTTACAAGGGGTGGTCTGGCTACACCTTC. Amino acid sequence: CASSYKGWSGYTF.